The clone carrying this TCR beta chain was seen ten or more times. Germline lookup yields CDR1 LNHDA and CDR2 SQIVND (reference sequence). The V end was cut by 5 bases, the J end by 4 bases, with 17 bases between. This CDR3 region has 15 residues. Synthesis of cDNA was carried out by template-switch 5'RACE. The reaction used 10-nucleotide random UMIs. TCRdb analysed the 5' RACE reads with MiXCR anew, one entry per CDR3 protein. The repertoire consists of over 11,000 distinct CDR3 sequences, with 6% to 8% occurring once and the leading ten covering around 22%. The sample originates from a study of neurological immune-mediated disorders. Healthy controls comprised blood bank volunteers in Maryland, USA.

This TCR was sampled from a woman in her thirties or forties in good health. The chain is built from TRBV19 and TRBJ1-2; possibly TRBD1 for D (5 bases). The sample was CD8+ T cells from blood. The CDR3 spells CASSPRGAAPYGYTF. CDR3 nucleotide sequence: TGTGCCAGTAGTCCCCGTGGGGCGGCTCCCTATGGCTACACCTTC.